These 18 T cell receptor beta chains were sequenced from one sample in a study of long-term antiretroviral therapy in people with HIV. Samples were assayed with immunoSEQ v3.0 at survey level. Sequencing used immunoSEQ multiplex PCR; TCRdb keeps in-frame clones, though not all of them. The sample contains about 15,000 clones, 84% of which appear only once. Sequenced here: unsorted PBMCs, sampled 0.1 years after starting antiretroviral therapy. The receptors were gathered from a man aged 18 to 35 with HIV.

This clone was detected only once. This sequence joins TRBV9 and TRBJ2-1; 11 nucleotides agree with TRBD2. Germline lookup yields CDR1 SGDLS and CDR2 YYNGEE. With V trimmed by 3 bases and J by 2 bases, 7 bases remained unmatched. The length of the CDR3 is 17 residues. In DNA form, the CDR3 reads TGTGCCAGCAGCGCCGATCTTAGCGGGGGGGCCTACAATGAGCAGTTCTTC. This gives the protein CASSADLSGGAYNEQFF.

CDR3: CASSLGWALPGPSSNYGYTF. In nucleotides, the CDR3 is TGTGCCAGCAGCTTGGGGTGGGCTCTCCCGGGTCCCTCCTCTAACTATGGCTACACCTTC. The V and J genes are TRBV5-8 and TRBJ1-2; no clear D. The V and J ends lost 0 bases and 0 bases respectively, with 24 bases between them. Germline values: CDR1 SGHTS, CDR2 YDEGEE. The CDR3 is 20 amino acids.

The chain is built from TRBV7-8 and TRBJ2-1; perhaps TRBD1 as D (7 bases). The V gene's germline CDR1 is SGHVS and CDR2 FQNEAQ. This CDR3 contains 17 residues. Between the trimmed V and J ends, which lost 5 bases and 0 bases, there was a span of 17 bases. CDR3 sequence reads: CASSQGGYGSSYNEQFF. The CDR3 coding sequence is TGTGCCAGCAGCCAGGGGGGATACGGGAGCTCCTACAATGAGCAGTTCTTC. Looking up the rest from reference TRBV7-8 and TRBJ2-1 gives the full variable domain: GAGVSQSPRYKVAKRGQDVALRCDPISGHVSLFWYQQALGQGPEFLTYFQNEAQLDKSGLPSDRFFAERPEGSVSTLKIQRTQQEDSAVYLCASSQGGYGSSYNEQFFGPGTRLTVL.

This rearrangement joins TRBV5-4 to TRBJ2-7; D is uncertain. Germline V gene data show CDR1 as SGHNT and CDR2 as YYREEE (reference sequence). CDR3 length: 12 amino acids. Trimming stripped 5 bases from V and 7 bases from J, with 13 bases between. The CDR3 reads CASSQGPREQYF. DNA for the CDR3: TGTGCCAGCAGTCAAGGGCCTCGGGAGCAGTACTTC.

The chain combines TRBV6-1 with TRBJ1-1; D gene unclear. CDR1 MNHNS and CDR2 SASEGT come from the germline V gene. The CDR3 has 17 amino acids. V lost 4 bases to trimming and J lost 0 bases, with 18 bases between them. CDR3 sequence reads: CASSGIWTQPLNTEAFF. CDR3 bases: TGTGCCAGCAGTGGGATCTGGACCCAACCATTGAACACTGAAGCTTTCTTT.

This clone was counted a few times. The chain uses TRBV9 and TRBJ2-1; the D gene could be TRBD1 or TRBD2 (5 bases each). V lost 5 bases and J lost 15, with 21 bases in between. The germline CDR1 and CDR2 sequences are SGDLS and YYNGEE. There are 13 residues in the CDR3. CDR3 residues: CASSLAPGRAPFF. The CDR3 region has the DNA TGTGCCAGCAGTCTCGCCCCGGGACGGGCGCCGTTCTTC.

This chain links TRBV11-3 with TRBJ2-7, with a tentative D call TRBD2 (7 bases). The CDR3 is 14 amino acids. Germline V gene lookup returns CDR1 SGHNT and CDR2 YENEEA. V lost 7 bases and J 2 bases, leaving 15 bases between the germline ends. CDR3 sequence (DNA): TGTGCCAGCATCAAGGGGGGGGATCCCTACGAGCAGTACTTC. Amino acid sequence: CASIKGGDPYEQYF.

The rearrangement links TRBV2 to TRBJ2-5, with 12 bases aligning to TRBD1. Per the germline V gene, CDR1 is SNHLY and CDR2 is FYNNEI. The CDR3 spans 16 residues. Trimming removed 7 bases from V and 5 bases from J; junction bases left unmatched: 11. The CDR3 DNA is TGTGCCAGCACGGCCGGGACAGGGGGCTTTCGGGAGACCCAGTACTTC. Its translation is CASTAGTGGFRETQYF. The whole variable domain, filled in from reference TRBV2 and TRBJ2-5, reads EPEVTQTPSHQVTQMGQEVILRCVPISNHLYFYWYRQILGQKVEFLVSFYNNEISEKSEIFDDQFSVERPDGSNFTLKIRSTKLEDSAMYFCASTAGTGGFRETQYFGPGTRLLVL.

The V gene is TRBV5-1, the J gene TRBJ2-3; 8 bases fit TRBD1. The junction had 12 bases not matched to a gene; V was cut back by 2 bases and J by 7 bases. The CDR3 is made up of 16 amino acids. The germline CDR1 and CDR2 sequences are SGHRS and YFSETQ. CDR3 DNA: TGCGCCAGCAGCTTAGACTGGACAGGGATTATTTATACGCAGTATTTT. Protein sequence: CASSLDWTGIIYTQYF.

This clone was seen a single time. The chain recombines TRBV10-3 with TRBJ2-3; 8 bases map to TRBD2. The length of the CDR3 is 15 residues. Trimming at V came to 10 bases and at J to 5 bases, leaving 14 bases not matched to a gene. Germline CDR1 and CDR2: ENHRY and SYGVKD. The CDR3 sequence: CATTPQSGRGDTQYF. CDR3 coding DNA: TGTGCCACAACTCCACAGAGCGGGAGAGGAGATACGCAGTATTTT.

The genes are TRBV6-5 and TRBJ2-7; the D gene is possibly TRBD2 (5 bases). V lost 4 bases and J lost 9, with 19 bases in between. Per germline, CDR1 MNHEY and CDR2 SVGAGI. The CDR3 totals 14 residues. The CDR3 bases are TGTGCCAGCAGTTTGCGGACTTTAGTTTGGACGCAGTACTTC. It is translated as CASSLRTLVWTQYF.

Written as DNA, the CDR3 is TGTGCCAGCAGGCATCGAGGGGGACCGGGTAGGGAGCAGTACTTC. It specifies CASRHRGGPGREQYF. The chain employs TRBV13 and TRBJ2-7; a possible D gene is TRBD1 (6 bases). The germline V gene has CDR1 PRHDT and CDR2 FYEKMQ (reference sequence). The V end was cut by 6 bases, the J end by 7 bases, with 22 bases between. This CDR3 region has 15 residues. Drawing the rest from reference TRBV13 and TRBJ2-7, the complete variable domain is AAGVIQSPRHLIKEKRETATLKCYPIPRHDTVYWYQQGPGQDPQFLISFYEKMQSDKGSIPDRFSAQQFSDYHSELNMSSLELGDSALYFCASRHRGGPGREQYFGPGTRLTVT.

To note about this clone: A single base is all that separates this from a far larger clone, so a read error is likely. The V call is TRBV5-1, the J call TRBJ2-2; no definite D call. The germline CDR1 and CDR2 sequences are SGHRS and YFSETQ. V lost 2 bases and J 5 bases, leaving 4 bases between the germline ends. This CDR3 has 12 amino acids. CDR3 sequence: CASSLPTGELFF. The CDR3 DNA sequence: TGCGCCAGCAGCTTACCAACCGGGGAGCTGTTTTTT.

This chain joins TRBV7-6 and TRBJ1-1; D possibly corresponds to TRBD1 (5 bases). This CDR3 comprises 14 residues. The germline V and J ends were trimmed by 4 bases and 5 bases, with 14 bases remaining between them. Looked up from germline, CDR1 is SGHVS and CDR2 is FNYEAQ. CDR3 coding DNA: TGTGCCAGCAGCTCCTCAGGGAGTGGGACTGAAGCTTTCTTT. Its protein is CASSSSGSGTEAFF. The full variable domain, in which reference TRBV7-6 and TRBJ1-1 provide the parts outside the CDR3, is GAGVSQSPRYKVTKRGQDVALRCDPISGHVSLYWYRQALGQGPEFLTYFNYEAQQDKSGLPNDRFSAERPEGSISTLTIQRTEQRDSAMYRCASSSSGSGTEAFFGQGTRLTVV.

There are a few counts of this clone. The genes are TRBV19 and TRBJ1-2; D possibly corresponds to TRBD1 (5 bases). The CDR3 is 15 residues long. Germline CDR1 and CDR2: LNHDA and SQIVND (reference sequence). V lost 3 bases, J lost 5 bases, and 16 bases lay in between. In DNA form, the CDR3 reads TGTGCCAGTAGTATCGGTGGGGCTGCGGGGTATGGCTACACCTTC. Translation gives CASSIGGAAGYGYTF. The complete variable domain, with remaining parts taken from reference TRBV19 and TRBJ1-2, reads DGGITQSPKYLFRKEGQNVTLSCEQNLNHDAMYWYRQDPGQGLRLIYYSQIVNDFQKGDIAEGYSVSREKKESFPLTVTSAQKNPTAFYLCASSIGGAAGYGYTFGSGTRLTVV.

The chain is built from TRBV7-8 and TRBJ2-3; D not certain. The length of the CDR3 is 14 residues. Germline lookup yields CDR1 SGHVS and CDR2 FQNEAQ. V lost 6 bases, J lost 4 bases, and 14 bases lay in between. This chain's CDR3 is CASRSRQGPDTQYF. CDR3 bases: TGTGCCAGCAGGAGTCGCCAAGGGCCAGATACGCAGTATTTT.

The chain uses TRBV5-1 and TRBJ2-1; D unclear. The V end was cut by 4 bases, the J end by 7 bases, with 12 bases between. CDR1 is SGHRS, CDR2 YFSETQ, per germline. The CDR3 is 13 amino acids. The CDR3 nucleotides are TGCGCCAGCAGCATCGGGCCCCAGAATGAGCAGTTCTTC. This codes for CASSIGPQNEQFF.

J is TRBJ2-2 and V is TRBV6-4; 10 nucleotides align to TRBD2. V lost 7 bases to trimming and J lost 5 bases; unmatched junction nucleotides: 13. Per germline, CDR1 MRHNA and CDR2 SNTAGT. The CDR3 spans 17 residues. The CDR3 loop reads CASTRGASGGKTGELFF. Here the CDR3 DNA reads TGTGCCAGCACCCGAGGAGCTAGCGGGGGAAAAACCGGGGAGCTGTTTTTT.